This T cell receptor (beta chain) was recorded in a study of blood T cell repertoires in COVID-19. Study information: Acute and convalescent COVID-19 specimens originated in the United States, Italy and Spain.

Authors' methods: Nucleated cell counts were estimated from reference gene primer amplification. The repertoire was sequenced with immunoSEQ multiplex PCR; TCRdb's copy has only in-frame clones and lacks some. That table supplies the V and J calls and clone size; D and trimming were determined from the DNA. The sample has about 360,000 clones; 75% to 90% are singletons. The CDR3 covers 14 residues. Germline values: CDR1 SGHDT, CDR2 YYEEEE. Trimming took 3 bases from V and 2 from J, leaving 8 bases between them. The receptor's source is a woman aged 55-70 years with COVID-19, enrolled during active disease. This chain joins TRBV5-6 and TRBJ2-2; TRBD1 might be the D (6 bases). Source material: peripheral blood. The CDR3 DNA reads TGTGCCAGCAGCTCGGGACACAACACCGGGGAGCTGTTTTTT. Its protein product is CASSSGHNTGELFF.